Listed here are 14 T cell receptor beta chains from one sample, sequenced in a study of identical twins. From the 5' RACE reads, TCRdb called clonotypes with MiXCR, one entry per CDR3 protein. The table has fewer than 250,000 distinct CDR3 sequences, 7% to 8.5% seen once. The sample also formed part of further work on yellow fever vaccine responses in identical twins.

The sequenced material came from CD8+ T cells sorted from blood. The receptors derive from a woman under 30 in good health.

This clonotype was seen at least ten times. The rearrangement uses TRBV11-2 and TRBJ2-7; no clear D. Trimming left V 4 bases short and J 3 bases short, with 4 bases between. The germline V gene encodes CDR1 SGHAT and CDR2 FQNNGV. The CDR3 is made up of 11 amino acids. The CDR3 sequence: CASSWGYEQYV. CDR3 nucleotides: TGTGCCAGCAGCTGGGGCTACGAGCAGTACGTC.

This clonotype came up a few times. The V and J genes are TRBV5-1 and TRBJ2-5; D is uncertain. Trimming removed 3 bases at V and 1 base at J, with 7 bases between. Per the germline V gene, CDR1 is SGHRS and CDR2 is YFSETQ. This CDR3 spans 13 amino acids. CDR3 sequence: CASSSELQETQYF. The CDR3 nucleotides are TGCGCCAGCAGCTCAGAACTCCAAGAGACCCAGTACTTC.

This clonotype was detected only a few times. DNA for the CDR3: TGTGCCAGCAGCGTAGGGCAGGCAGACTATGGCTACACCTTC. It specifies CASSVGQADYGYTF. The genes are TRBV9 and TRBJ1-2; D is uncertain. The CDR3 runs 14 residues. Germline loops: CDR1 SGDLS, CDR2 YYNGEE. The ends were cut back, 0 bases at V and 3 bases at J, with 9 bases in the middle.

This clonotype showed up just a few times. The CDR3 loop is CASSFSRTFTDTQYF. The CDR3 DNA reads TGTGCCAGCAGCTTTTCCCGGACGTTCACAGATACGCAGTATTTT. This chain connects TRBV7-6 to TRBJ2-3; D gene uncertain. The V gene lost 3 bases and the J gene lost 2 bases, with 12 bases spanning the gap. The CDR3 spans 15 residues. The germline V gene encodes CDR1 SGHVS and CDR2 FNYEAQ.

This clonotype was counted ten times or more. The rearrangement joins TRBV15 to TRBJ2-3; TRBD2 agrees at 10 bases. Germline assignment: CDR1 LNHNV and CDR2 YYDKDF (reference sequence). This CDR3 has 17 residues. Trimming removed 0 bases from V and 4 bases from J; junction bases left unmatched: 7. This chain's CDR3 is CATSRDSSGSTADTQYF. Here the CDR3 DNA reads TGTGCCACCAGCAGAGATTCTAGCGGGAGTACCGCAGATACGCAGTATTTT.

This chain uses TRBV12-3 or TRBV12-4 with TRBJ2-3; no clear D gene. Trimming took off 6 bases at V and 3 bases at J, with 10 bases between the two ends. This CDR3 has 13 amino acids. The CDR3 protein is CASSQGTTDTQYF. The DNA for the CDR3 is TGTGCCAGCAGCCAAGGTACGACAGATACGCAGTATTTT.

This clonotype was seen ten or more times. The chain recombines TRBV6-5 with TRBJ2-1; 15 nucleotides agree with TRBD2. Trimming at V came to 4 bases and at J to 4 bases, leaving 2 bases not matched to a gene. The length of the CDR3 is 16 residues. Germline lookup yields CDR1 MNHEY and CDR2 SVGAGI. DNA for the CDR3: TGTGCCAGCAGTTGGACTAGCGGGAGGGAGTACAATGAGCAGTTCTTC. This gives the protein CASSWTSGREYNEQFF.

The chain uses TRBV29-1 and TRBJ1-1; D may be TRBD1 (6 bases). Germline V gene lookup returns CDR1 SQVTM and CDR2 ANQGSEA. With 4 bases removed from V and 4 bases from J, the gap between germline ends came to 19 bases. The CDR3 is 15 residues long. CDR3 DNA sequence: TGCAGCGTTGCAGGCTTGGGGGCGTTGGGCACTGAAGCTTTCTTT. Translated: CSVAGLGALGTEAFF.

This clonotype was counted between two and nine times. The chain employs TRBV6-5 and TRBJ1-3; D gene uncertain. Trimming pared 0 bases from V and 3 bases from J, leaving 12 bases between. Germline CDR1 reads MNHEY; CDR2 reads SVGAGI. The CDR3 covers 16 residues. CDR3 bases: TGTGCCAGCAGTTACTCGAGAACGGGCCGTGGAAACACCATATATTTT. This gives the protein CASSYSRTGRGNTIYF.

This clonotype occurred a few times. V and J are TRBV28 and TRBJ2-7, with TRBD2 matching over 10 bases. Unmatched junction bases numbered 11, after V lost 4 bases and J lost 5 bases. CDR1 MDHEN and CDR2 SYDVKM come from the germline V gene. The CDR3 spans 16 residues. The CDR3 DNA reads TGTGCCAGCAGTTCTATCCTAGCGGGAGATAGCGACGAGCAGTACTTC. Its translation is CASSSILAGDSDEQYF.

The chain uses TRBV11-2 and TRBJ2-3; 10 positions agree with TRBD2. Unmatched junction bases numbered 15, after V lost 3 bases and J lost 3 bases. The germline gives CDR1 SGHAT, CDR2 FQNNGV. The CDR3 spans 19 residues. CDR3 coding DNA: TGTGCCAGCAGCTTTATAGGAGCGGGGGGGTTGGTAAGGACAGATACGCAGTATTTT. As protein: CASSFIGAGGLVRTDTQYF. Combining the CDR3 with reference TRBV11-2 and TRBJ2-3 gives the whole variable domain EAGVAQSPRYKIIEKRQSVAFWCNPISGHATLYWYQQILGQGPKLLIQFQNNGVVDDSQLPKDRFSAERLKGVDSTLKIQPAKLEDSAVYLCASSFIGAGGLVRTDTQYFGPGTRLTVL.

This clonotype was seen a single time. The chain is built from TRBV7-9 and TRBJ2-4, with 7 bases fitting TRBD2. After removal of 4 bases from V and 0 bases from J, the junction contained 6 bases not matched to a gene. CDR1 and CDR2 from the germline V gene are SEHNR and FQNEAQ (reference sequence). CDR3 size: 16 residues. CDR3 DNA sequence: TGTGCCAGCAGCTCCTCCGGGGGGTTAGCCAAAAACATTCAGTACTTC. Protein sequence: CASSSSGGLAKNIQYF. Based on the CDR3 plus reference TRBV7-9 and TRBJ2-4, the full variable domain is DTGVSQNPRHKITKRGQNVTFRCDPISEHNRLYWYRQTLGQGPEFLTYFQNEAQLEKSRLLSDRFSAERPKGSFSTLEIQRTEQGDSAMYLCASSSSGGLAKNIQYFGAGTRLSVL.

This clonotype was recorded a few times. The chain employs TRBV28 and TRBJ2-7; 9 nucleotides match TRBD1. The junction had 14 bases not matched to a gene; V was cut back by 6 bases and J by 2 bases. In germline, CDR1 is MDHEN, CDR2 SYDVKM. This CDR3 is built from 17 residues. CDR3: CASSAVTGTGFPYEQYV. In DNA, the CDR3 is TGTGCCAGCAGCGCAGTAACCGGGACAGGGTTTCCCTACGAGCAGTACGTC.

The V gene is TRBV7-9, the J gene TRBJ2-5, with D unresolved. V shed 4 bases and J shed 3 bases, with 15 bases lying between them. This CDR3 region has 15 residues. Germline V gene data show CDR1 as SEHNR and CDR2 as FQNEAQ (reference sequence). CDR3 nucleotides: TGTGCCAGCAGCTCGAAACCGGACGAAGAAGAGACCCAGTACTTC. Translating it yields CASSSKPDEEETQYF.